This TCR beta chain was identified during a study of post-analysis software for immune sequencing data. General observations from the study: Included in a set of roughly 5 TRBV segments more frequent in patients than controls were TRBV5-6, TRBV5-1 and TRBV20-1.

This clonotype was seen a few times. Its antigen is undetermined. Germline V gene sequence: CDR1 LGHNA, CDR2 YSLEER. With 0 bases clipped from V and 6 bases from J, the junction kept 14 bases outside the gene matches. The CDR3 runs to 19 residues. Prepared TCR beta cDNA libraries contained unique molecular identifiers. TCRdb processed the PCR reads anew with MiXCR; each CDR3 protein has one entry. Of fewer than 850,000 distinct CDR3 sequences listed, 25% to 30% are singletons. Sequencing was performed on blood. The source of this sequence is a girl between 10 and 17 years old with multiple sclerosis. V is TRBV4-3 and J is TRBJ2-2, with 9 nucleotides matching TRBD2. CDR3 loop: CASSQDRLAGSRGSGELFF. The CDR3 region has the DNA TGCGCCAGCAGCCAAGATAGGCTAGCGGGGTCGCGGGGGTCCGGGGAGCTGTTTTTT.